The 17 T cell receptor beta chains reported below all come from one sample, sequenced in a study of monozygotic twins with inflammatory bowel disease (dated by TCRdb to between 2019 and 2020). Preparation of the library involved 5' RACE. Instrument on record: Illumina HiSeq 2500. Based on TCRdb reprocessing of the reads, there is one entry per CDR3 protein sequence, and DNA is missing. For this sample, the table gives fewer than 550,000 distinct CDR3 sequences. Around 2.5% of the sample comes from the top ten. Sequences were obtained from blood. The receptors derive from a human donor with ulcerative colitis or Crohn's disease, or a healthy co-twin of an affected twin (not recorded which).

V gene TRBV5-1 combines with J gene TRBJ1-6; TCRdb reports TRBD1, a call that lacks DNA to check it against. The germline CDR1 and CDR2 sequences are SGHRS and YFSETQ. This CDR3 is 14 amino acids long. CDR3 region: CASSLDTGNSPLHF.

V usage is TRBV19 and J usage is TRBJ2-6; as DNA is missing, the TRBD1 call by TCRdb cannot be tested. Germline lookup yields CDR1 LNHDA and CDR2 SQIVND (reference sequence). There are 15 residues in the CDR3. CDR3: CASRGVASGANVLTF.

The CDR3 loop reads CASSEGDMPRYGYTF. V usage is TRBV25-1 and J usage is TRBJ1-2; the D call from TCRdb, TRBD1, cannot be confirmed without DNA. This CDR3 region has 15 residues. Germline values: CDR1 MGHDK, CDR2 SYGVNS.

The rearrangement uses TRBV10-2 and TRBJ1-5; as DNA is missing, the TRBD1 call by TCRdb cannot be tested. In germline, CDR1 is WSHSY, CDR2 SAAADI. The CDR3 is made up of 14 amino acids. CDR3 residues: CASSDYRGNQPQHF.

V gene TRBV24-1 combines with J gene TRBJ2-1; there is no DNA to check the TCRdb D call of TRBD2. The germline V gene encodes CDR1 KGHDR and CDR2 SFDVKD. CDR3 length equals 17 residues. CDR3 sequence reads: CATSDGIAGTDVGEQFF.

V is TRBV11-2 and J is TRBJ1-6. The CDR3 totals 15 residues. Germline CDR1 reads SGHAT; CDR2 reads FQNNGV. The CDR3 loop reads CASSLGGGTNSPLHF.

The chain joins TRBV29-1 to TRBJ2-1; TCRdb gives TRBD1 as the D gene, but with no DNA this cannot be confirmed. CDR3 length: 14 amino acids. From germline, CDR1 is SQVTM and CDR2 ANQGSEA. The chain's CDR3 is CSESKDRTYNEQFF.

The rearrangement joins TRBV28 to TRBJ2-1; lacking DNA, the TRBD2 call made by TCRdb goes unchecked. The CDR3 extends over 18 amino acids. The germline V gene encodes CDR1 MDHEN and CDR2 SYDVKM. The CDR3 is CASRQLAGGPRELYEQFF.

The chain joins TRBV6-5 to TRBJ2-7; with no DNA, the TCRdb D assignment of TRBD1 cannot be verified. Germline V gives CDR1 MNHEY, CDR2 SVGAGI. The CDR3 covers 15 residues. This chain's CDR3 is CASSYSKPPGNEQYF.

The J gene is TRBJ2-7, the V gene TRBV28; lacking DNA, the TRBD2 call made by TCRdb goes unchecked. The germline V gene encodes CDR1 MDHEN and CDR2 SYDVKM. This CDR3 region has 11 residues. CDR3: CASTFLREQYF. Complete variable domain (other parts from reference TRBV28 and TRBJ2-7): DVKVTQSSRYLVKRTGEKVFLECVQDMDHENMFWYRQDPGLGLRLIYFSYDVKMKEKGDIPEGYSVSREKKERFSLILESASTNQTSMYLCASTFLREQYFGPGTRLTVT.

This chain links TRBV28 with TRBJ2-7. The CDR3 has 12 amino acids. Germline V gene data show CDR1 as MDHEN and CDR2 as SYDVKM. CDR3 protein: CASSILGYEQYF.

This chain connects TRBV7-2 to TRBJ2-1; TCRdb's assignment of TRBD1 cannot be checked, as there is no DNA. The CDR3 sequence is 14 residues long. Germline CDR1 SGHTA, CDR2 FQGNSA. The chain's CDR3 is CASSRGRAENEQFF.

V is TRBV7-2 and J is TRBJ2-5; TCRdb reports TRBD2, a call that lacks DNA to check it against. This CDR3 spans 16 amino acids. Per the germline V gene, CDR1 is SGHTA and CDR2 is FQGNSA. CDR3: CASSLPYGLAQETQYF.

The chain is built from TRBV27 and TRBJ2-7; TCRdb returns TRBD2, unconfirmable since there is no DNA. The CDR3 runs to 18 residues. Germline loops: CDR1 MNHEY, CDR2 SMNVEV (reference sequence). The CDR3 sequence is CASRRSVGVGTTIYEQYF.

The V and J genes are TRBV12-3 or TRBV12-4 and TRBJ1-4. The CDR3 has 14 amino acids. This CDR3 is CASSFDDVREKLFF.

The chain combines TRBV12-3 or TRBV12-4 with TRBJ2-3; TCRdb designates TRBD1, a call that cannot be tested without DNA. CDR3 length: 15 residues. The CDR3 spells CASSFEGTSTDTQYF.

V usage is TRBV6-6 and J usage is TRBJ1-1. The CDR3 runs 13 residues. Germline CDR1 reads MNHNY; CDR2 reads SVGAGI (reference sequence). This CDR3 reads CASSYSTVEEAFF.